This TCR beta chain was found in a study of control samples from healthy donors and cancer patients. Clones were read by immunoSEQ multiplex PCR, and TCRdb kept only the in-frame ones, dropping some. The top ten clones hold 2.5% of a sample with over 100,000 clones, 80% to 95% of them seen once. V was cut by 5 bases and J by 5 bases, with 15 bases left in between. The CDR3 is 15 amino acids. The germline V gene encodes CDR1 KGHSH and CDR2 LQKENI. Sequenced input: blood. V and J are TRBV18 and TRBJ2-2; the D gene is possibly TRBD1 (6 bases). This TCR came from a middle-aged man in good health. The CDR3 bases are TGTGCCAGCTCAACAAGGGACACGGGGACCGGGGAGCTGTTTTTT. It translates to CASSTRDTGTGELFF.